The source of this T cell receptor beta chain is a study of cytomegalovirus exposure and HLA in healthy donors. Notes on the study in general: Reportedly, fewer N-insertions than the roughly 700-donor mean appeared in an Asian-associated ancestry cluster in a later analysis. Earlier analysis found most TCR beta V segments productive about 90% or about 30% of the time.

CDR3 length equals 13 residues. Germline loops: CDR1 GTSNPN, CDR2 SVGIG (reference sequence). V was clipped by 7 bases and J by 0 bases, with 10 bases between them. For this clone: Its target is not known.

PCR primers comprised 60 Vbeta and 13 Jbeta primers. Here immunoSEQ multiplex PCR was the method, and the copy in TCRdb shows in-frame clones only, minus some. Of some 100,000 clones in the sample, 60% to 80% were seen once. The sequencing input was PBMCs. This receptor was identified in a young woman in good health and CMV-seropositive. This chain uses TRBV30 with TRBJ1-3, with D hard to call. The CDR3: CAFRYDSGNTIYF. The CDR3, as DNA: TGTGCCTTCCGCTATGACTCTGGAAACACCATATATTTT. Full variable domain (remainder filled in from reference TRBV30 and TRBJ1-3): SQTIHQWPATLVQPVGSPLSLECTVEGTSNPNLYWYRQAAGRGLQLLFYSVGIGQISSEVPQNLSASRPQDRQFILSSKKLLLSDSGFYLCAFRYDSGNTIYFGEGSWLTVV.